This T cell receptor (beta chain) originates from a study of T-cell memory formation after mild COVID-19 (dated by TCRdb to about 2021). Turning to the overall study: Most TCR sequence clusters were specific to one of the two donors. Longitudinal TCRalpha and TCRbeta repertoire sequencing tracked T-cell clones expanding and contracting after mild COVID-19 in a couple of donors. Two young, previously healthy adult volunteers made up the cohort, one male and one female. Here is what the overall study found, with its caveats: Contracting CD4+ clones were found mainly in CM and EM memory subsets, while CD8+ clones were enriched in EMRA. Whether the second-wave clones peaking on day 37 were SARS-CoV-2 specific was not confirmed. Some responding clones were found in pre-infection memory, which suggests that pre-existing cross-reactive memory T cells took part in the SARS-CoV-2 response. The study included only a couple of mild cases, and larger cohorts that include severe cases with pre-infection samples were judged to be necessary. Clones contracting from day 15 to 85 had balanced CD4/CD8 phenotypes, while a second wave expanding from day 15 to 37 was biased towards CD4+.

PBMCs were isolated by Ficoll-Paque density gradient centrifugation. Remarks on this clonotype: No antigen is known for it. Base qualities were left out, and no much larger clone turns up one base away.

Trimming leaves V shorter by 6 bases and J shorter by 7 bases, with the junction holding 6 bases beyond the gene matches. Sequences MNHNS (CDR1) and SASEGT (CDR2) are obtained from the germline V gene. The CDR3 goes from the cysteine to the phenylalanine over 13 residues. The kept DNA is CDR3 alone, 39 bases in frame from the first base. The reads were generated on an Illumina NovaSeq 6000. Using 5'RACE with constant-segment primers, TCRalpha and TCRbeta cDNA libraries were constructed, with sample barcodes and unique molecular identifiers added in the process. RNA was extracted from every sample with Trizol reagent. Libraries were amplified in two PCR steps, with a second sample barcode and Illumina TruSeq adapters added in the second step. The libraries were sequenced on an Illumina NovaSeq using 2 x 150 bp paired-end reads. As for the authors' bioinformatics: The reads were demultiplexed and collapsed into UMI-guided consensus sequences using migec v1.2.7. Using mixcr v2.1.11, UMI consensuses were aligned to TRA and TRB V and J templates and then assembled into clonotypes. Clonotypes were classified as expanded or contracted when called significant by both edgeR and NoisET, with noise models trained on biological replicates. edgeR calls used a false discovery rate-adjusted p below 0.01 and a log2 fold-change threshold of 1. As an exploratory analysis of dynamics, max-normalized trajectories of the 1000 most abundant clonotypes were examined with PCA combined with hierarchical clustering. The CD4 or CD8 phenotype of responding clones was assigned using the separately sequenced CD4+ and CD8+ repertoires. TCRdb handled the public reads itself, with Q25 trimming in fastp and clone calling in MiXCR, and kept productive beta chains. Duplicate CDR3 protein sequences are folded into a single record with the most common DNA and genes. None of the V and J calls come from the authors' own analysis; TCRdb made them. Across this sample there are hundreds of thousands of distinct CDR3 sequences, with roughly 20% seen only once. Jointly, the top ten make up approximately 13% of the sample.

The TCR originated in an adult woman who had mild COVID-19 (a few samples of this study predate the infection). The sample titles of this study are shuffled in the database, so cell type and time point are left out; the donor was told from shared clones. The chain joins TRBV6-1 to TRBJ1-2; TRBD1 fits 9 bases in the junction. The source material was PBMCs or a T cell subset sorted from them (not recorded which). This receptor has the CDR3 CASRKDRGSGYTF. The DNA sequence is given as TGTGCCAGCAGGAAGGACAGGGGATCTGGCTACACCTTC.